This T cell receptor (beta chain) comes out of a study of T-cell reconstitution after alpha-beta-depleted transplantation in children (dated by TCRdb to the mid-2010s). Regarding the complete study: The study quantitatively tracked T-cell immune reconstitution after TCRalphabeta/CD19-depleted allogeneic hematopoietic cell transplantation in children using TCR repertoire profiling. General conclusions and limits of the study: Over subsequent months, a decline in hyperexpanded clone frequencies was noted, and after one year, T-cell counts and TCRbeta diversity were mostly ascribed to newly produced T cells. In some patients, high TCRbeta diversity at day 60 was attributed to recipient T cells and intrathymic progenitors that had survived conditioning. About two months after transplant, the apparently early recovery of alphabetaT-cell counts reportedly depended on just several hundred clones that had expanded rapidly and came from non-depleted graft cells.

Read against the paper, the sample's treatment or condition label means: allogeneic hematopoietic cell transplantation with graft depleted of TCRalphabeta T cells and CD19 B cells. The children who served as transplant recipients had been given grafts of TCRalphabeta/CD19-depleted allogeneic hematopoietic cells. This clonotype was detected ten times or more. The specificity of this receptor is unknown. No base qualities exist here, and no much larger clone lies one base off it. The library came from PCR. Sequencing was carried out with an Illumina HiSeq 2500. TCR library preparation used molecular barcoding, with unique molecular identifiers applied to normalize quantification of the TCRbeta repertoire. In-frame beta chains were kept once TCRdb had trimmed the public reads at Q25 with fastp and called clones with MiXCR. Rows matching on CDR3 protein sequence are summarized as one entry with the most common DNA and genes. In all, the sample holds 250,000 to 300,000 distinct CDR3 sequences, and almost 8% of those were seen once. Together, the top ten hold about 9.3% of the sample.

The trim is 6 bases for V and 8 bases for J, with a gap of 16 bases between the germline ends. The germline V gene sets CDR1 to MNHEY and CDR2 to SVGEGT. The CDR3 numbers 14 residues from cysteine through phenylalanine. This entry keeps only the CDR3 DNA: 42 bases, framed from base 1. This receptor was taken from a female patient under 10 years old who had a stem cell transplant for Fanconi anemia, so the T cells may come from the graft donor. The material sequenced was peripheral blood, taken 360 days after TCRalphabeta/CD19-depleted stem cell transplant. The rearranged segments are TRBV6-2 or TRBV6-3 and TRBJ2-2; the best D guess is TRBD1, with 5 bases matching. The DNA sequence reads TGTGCCAGCAGCTTCAACAGGAAGGGAGGGGAGCTGTTTTTT. Its translation reads: CASSFNRKGGELFF.